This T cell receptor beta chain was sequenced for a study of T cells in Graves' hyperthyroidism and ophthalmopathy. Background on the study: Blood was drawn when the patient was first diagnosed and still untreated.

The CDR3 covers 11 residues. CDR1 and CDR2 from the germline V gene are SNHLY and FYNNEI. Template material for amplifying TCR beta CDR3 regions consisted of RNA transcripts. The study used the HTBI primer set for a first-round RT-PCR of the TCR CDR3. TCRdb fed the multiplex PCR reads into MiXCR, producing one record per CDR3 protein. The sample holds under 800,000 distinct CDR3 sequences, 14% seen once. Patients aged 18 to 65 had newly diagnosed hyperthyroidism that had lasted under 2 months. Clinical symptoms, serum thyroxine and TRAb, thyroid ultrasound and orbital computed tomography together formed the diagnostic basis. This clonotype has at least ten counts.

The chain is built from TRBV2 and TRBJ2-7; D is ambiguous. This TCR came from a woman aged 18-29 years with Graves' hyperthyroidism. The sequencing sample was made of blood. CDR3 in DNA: TGTACTTCCGGAGTGAGCTACGAGCAGTACTTC. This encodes CTSGVSYEQYF. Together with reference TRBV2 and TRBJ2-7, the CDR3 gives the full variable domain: EPEVTQTPSHQVTQMGQEVILRCVPISNHLYFYWYRQILGQKVEFLVSFYNNEISEKSEIFDDQFSVERPDGSNFTLKIRSTKLEDSAMYFCTSGVSYEQYFGPGTRLTVT.